A selection of T cell receptor beta chains follows, all from one sample in a study of technical replicates of blood from a handful of donors. Some clones are missing from TCRdb's copy, which holds only in-frame ones; the method was immunoSEQ multiplex PCR. The profile shows 53,000 or so clones, 85% to 95% of them singletons. The specimen was PBMCs. The receptors come from a human donor in good health. Some clones in this sample may be carry-over from other donors' samples. Both conserved end residues are part of each CDR3. The D gene is left open where the match is weak. Part of the rows lack a size; the others show once, few, many or a class for expanded clones.

TRBJ2-1	.	.	TRBV11-2	14	TGTGCCAGCAGCTTTTTGGAGTCGGCGGGTGAGCAGTTCTTC	CASSFLESAGEQFF
TRBJ2-7	TRBD2	.	TRBV2	13	TGTGCCAGCAGTCCTAGCGGGAGTGACGAGCAGTACTTC	CASSPSGSDEQYF
TRBJ2-1	TRBD2	.	TRBV4-3	17	TGCGCCAGCAGCCAAATGCCGGGACTAGGATCCTACAATGAGCAGTTCTTC	CASSQMPGLGSYNEQFF
TRBJ2-3	TRBD2	few	TRBV9	15	TGTGCCAGCAGCACTAGCGGGAGTTCCGCAGATACGCAGTATTTT	CASSTSGSSADTQYF
TRBJ1-6	.	.	TRBV2	13	TGTGCCAGCACCCAGGGCAGCAATCAGGCCCTCCACTTT	CASTQGSNQALHF
TRBJ2-7	TRBD2	.	TRBV12-5	16	TGTGCTAGTGGTTTGGTACTCAGCGGGGGCGCCTACGAGCAGTACTTC	CASGLVLSGGAYEQYF
TRBJ2-7	.	.	TRBV7-9	13	TGTGCCAGCAGCCACCGGGACACCTACGAGCAGTACTTC	CASSHRDTYEQYF
TRBJ2-7	.	.	TRBV7-2	14	TGTGCCAGCAGCTTAGTTCTGTGGCGGTCCGGGCAGTACTTC	CASSLVLWRSGQYF
TRBJ2-3	TRBD1	few	TRBV5-1	15	TGCGCCAGCAGCTCCGACAGGGCGAATGTCGATACGCAGTATTTT	CASSSDRANVDTQYF
TRBJ2-5	TRBD2	.	TRBV7-6	13	TGTGCCAGCGGGGGGGTAGGCCGGGAGACCCAGTACTTC	CASGGVGRETQYF
TRBJ2-1	TRBD2	.	TRBV5-1	19	TGCGCCAGCAGCTTGGGGGCTGGACTAGCGGGAGGGCGGCCCCATGAGCAGTTCTTC	CASSLGAGLAGGRPHEQFF
TRBJ2-6	.	.	TRBV30	14	TGTGCCTGGAGTATCCGGGTTGGGGCCAACGTCCTGACTTTC	CAWSIRVGANVLTF
TRBJ2-2	.	.	TRBV5-1	14	TGCGCCAGCAGAGCGGACAGTTACACCGGGGAGCTGTTTTTT	CASRADSYTGELFF
TRBJ2-2	TRBD2	.	TRBV5-1	14	TGCGCCAGCAGCTATAGCGGGAGCACCGGGGAGCTGTTTTTT	CASSYSGSTGELFF
TRBJ2-1	.	.	TRBV2	11	TGTGCCAGCAGTGACGATAGTGAGCAGTTCTTC	CASSDDSEQFF
TRBJ1-2	TRBD1	.	TRBV7-9	14	TGTGCCAGCAGCTTAGAGAGGGGGCAAGATGGCTACACCTTC	CASSLERGQDGYTF
TRBJ2-7	TRBD1	.	TRBV6-6	14	TGTGCCAGCAGGCTCGGGACAGGGGTCTACGAGCAGTACTTC	CASRLGTGVYEQYF
TRBJ1-4	TRBD1	.	TRBV5-1	15	TGCGCCAGCAGCATGACAGGGCAGACTAATGAAAAACTGTTTTTT	CASSMTGQTNEKLFF
TRBJ1-4	TRBD1	.	TRBV25-1	15	TGTGCCAGCAGTTTGTGGGGACAGGGGAATGAAAAACTGTTTTTT	CASSLWGQGNEKLFF
TRBJ1-1	.	.	TRBV7-9	15	TGTGCCAGCAGCCCCTACTTAGGGGCGAGAGACGAAGCTTTCTTT	CASSPYLGARDEAFF
TRBJ2-1	TRBD2	.	TRBV27	17	TGTGCCAGCAGTTCTTCACGGACTAGCGGGTTGGGTAATGAGCAGTTCTTC	CASSSSRTSGLGNEQFF
TRBJ2-5	.	.	TRBV7-5	16	TGTGTCAGAAGCCATTTATGGCGGGGGGGCCAAAAGACCCAGTACTTC	CVRSHLWRGGQKTQYF
TRBJ1-6	TRBD1	.	TRBV7-2	15	TGTGCCAGCAGCCCCAGACAGGGATATAATTCACCCCTCCACTTT	CASSPRQGYNSPLHF
TRBJ2-6	.	.	TRBV5-4	15	TGTGCCAGCAGCTTGGTAGGGGCCGGGGCCAACGTCCTGACTTTC	CASSLVGAGANVLTF
TRBJ1-6	.	once	TRBV29-1	13	TGCAGCGTTATGAAGACAGTAAATTCACCCCTCCACTTT	CSVMKTVNSPLHF
TRBJ2-7	TRBD2	.	TRBV4-2	16	TGTGCCAGCAGCCAAGAATATGGGACTACCTCCTACGAGCAGTACTTC	CASSQEYGTTSYEQYF
TRBJ1-1	.	once	TRBV5-3	14	TGTGCCAGAAGCTTGGTGTTGACTGGCCCTGAAGCTTTCTTT	CARSLVLTGPEAFF
TRBJ2-3	.	.	TRBV6-5	13	TGTGCCAGCAGTTACCTCGGACAGGATACGCAGTATTTT	CASSYLGQDTQYF
TRBJ2-1	TRBD2	.	TRBV9	18	TGTGCCAGCAGCGCCGGAGTAGCGGGAGGATGGGGACACAATGAGCAGTTCTTC	CASSAGVAGGWGHNEQFF
TRBJ2-7	TRBD2	.	TRBV19	15	TGTGCCAGTAGTATCTCCGGGACTAGCGGATACGAGCAGTACTTC	CASSISGTSGYEQYF
TRBJ1-6	.	.	TRBV4-2	15	TGTGCCAGCAGCCAAGAAACAGCTGATAATTCACCCCTCCACTTT	CASSQETADNSPLHF
TRBJ1-2	TRBD1	.	TRBV4-2	14	TGTGCCAGCAGCCCCGGACAGGCAAGCTATGGCTACACCTTC	CASSPGQASYGYTF
TRBJ2-7	.	.	TRBV6-6	13	TGTGCCAGCAGTTACTCTACTGTCTACGAGCAGTACTTC	CASSYSTVYEQYF
TRBJ2-1	.	.	TRBV4-2	18	TGTGCCAGCAGCCAAGATAGGAAGGGGTCTGGCTCCTACAATGAGCAGTTCTTC	CASSQDRKGSGSYNEQFF
TRBJ2-2	.	.	TRBV5-6	15	TGTGCCAGCACCCCGGACCCCGGGGTCACCGGGGAGCTGTTTTTT	CASTPDPGVTGELFF
TRBJ2-2	.	.	TRBV23-1	20	TGCGCCAGCAGTCACCGCCCCGGAGGACCCCGGACCCCTGCGACCGGGGAGCTGTTTTTT	CASSHRPGGPRTPATGELFF
TRBJ1-1	.	.	TRBV7-9	13	TGTGCCAGCAGGCAAGAGTCGGTTAGGAGGGCTTTCTTT	CASRQESVRRAFF
TRBJ1-1	.	.	TRBV11-3	12	TGTGCCAGCAGCTCGGGGAACACTGAAGCTTTCTTT	CASSSGNTEAFF